Only a few counts were recorded for the clone carrying this T cell receptor beta chain. This entry comes from a study of blood T cell repertoires in COVID-19. Study as a whole: T cells, B-cell-depleted T cells, or PBMCs provided the cDNA or gDNA that served as material.

Some clones are missing from TCRdb's copy, which holds only in-frame ones; the method was immunoSEQ multiplex PCR. The data contain 26,000 or so clones, roughly 70% of them singletons. The germline V gene encodes CDR1 SGDLS and CDR2 YYNGEE. The ends lost 3 bases at V and 4 bases at J; junction bases unmatched: 6. The CDR3 runs to 15 residues. This TCR came from a man aged 60 to 75 with active or convalescent COVID-19. V is TRBV9 and J is TRBJ2-1, with 8 bases identical to TRBD2. The sample consisted of peripheral blood. CDR3 region: CASSAKRGPYNEQFF. The CDR3, as DNA: TGTGCCAGCAGCGCGAAGCGGGGGCCGTACAATGAGCAGTTCTTC.